What follows are 9 T cell receptor beta chains derived from one specimen sequenced in a study of regulatory T cells in long-lasting Graves disease. As to time point: newly diagnosed GD, antithyroid drugs for less than 3 months. PBMC RNA was the source of the TCR library. Through Arm-PCR of CDR3 regions and iRepertoire HTBI primers, TCR beta libraries were built. MiXCR was run by TCRdb on the multiplex PCR reads, yielding one entry per CDR3 protein. The table lists hundreds of thousands of distinct CDR3 sequences, about 16% of them singletons. The same data also went into a second study, on T cells in Graves' hyperthyroidism and ophthalmopathy.

The starting material was peripheral blood mononuclear cells (PBMCs), obtained at new diagnosis, from a patient treated with antithyroid drugs. The receptors originated from a woman aged 35-65 years with Graves disease.

There are many counts of this clonotype. The rearrangement links TRBV20-1 to TRBJ2-7; 8 nucleotides match TRBD1. The CDR3 length is 15 residues. Germline CDR1 and CDR2: DFQATT and SNEGSKA (reference sequence). Trimming removed 5 bases from V and 0 bases from J; junction bases left unmatched: 9. CDR3 protein: CSAAARGPSSYEQYF. The CDR3 DNA is TGCAGTGCTGCCGCCAGGGGGCCCAGCTCCTACGAGCAGTACTTC.

This clonotype was found a few times. This sequence joins TRBV6-1 and TRBJ1-2; 9 bases agree with TRBD1. With V trimmed by 6 bases and J by 4 bases, 6 bases remained unmatched. CDR1 is MNHNS, CDR2 SASEGT, per germline. This CDR3 is built from 14 residues. CDR3 in amino acids: CASSRTGESYGYTF. CDR3 in DNA: TGTGCCAGCAGCCGGACAGGGGAAAGCTATGGCTACACCTTC.

The V call is TRBV12-3 or TRBV12-4, the J call TRBJ2-7, with D tentatively TRBD1 (6 bases). The CDR3 sequence is 13 residues long. V gave up 5 bases and J gave up 2 bases, with 10 bases separating them. CDR3 sequence: CASSPRQAYEQYF. The CDR3, as DNA: TGTGCCAGCAGTCCCCGACAGGCCTACGAGCAGTACTTC.

This clonotype has ten or more counts. V is TRBV20-1 and J is TRBJ2-7, with a possible D match to TRBD2 (7 bases). V lost 3 bases and J lost 3, with 21 bases in between. CDR3 length: 16 amino acids. The V gene's germline CDR1 is DFQATT and CDR2 SNEGSKA (reference sequence). CDR3 protein: CSASGWGGAGGYEQYF. In DNA form, the CDR3 reads TGCAGTGCTAGTGGGTGGGGGGGGGCTGGAGGCTACGAGCAGTACTTC.

This clonotype was seen only a few times. Here the CDR3 reads CASSLVVGRQETQYF. As DNA, the CDR3 is TGCGCCAGCAGCTTGGTCGTAGGGAGGCAAGAGACCCAGTACTTC. The V gene is TRBV5-1, the J gene TRBJ2-5; TRBD2 is a possible D gene (6 bases). Germline values: CDR1 SGHRS, CDR2 YFSETQ. The length of the CDR3 is 15 residues. The V end lost 0 bases, the J end lost 2 bases, and 11 bases lay between the germline ends.

This clonotype was observed many times. The genes are TRBV5-1 and TRBJ1-5; TRBD1 is a possible D gene (6 bases). The CDR3 sequence is 15 residues long. Trimming pared 0 bases from V and 3 bases from J, leaving 10 bases between. Germline assignment: CDR1 SGHRS and CDR2 YFSETQ. The chain's CDR3 is CASSLEGGANQPQHF. The DNA for the CDR3 is TGCGCCAGCAGCTTGGAGGGGGGGGCCAATCAGCCCCAGCATTTT.

Only a few counts were recorded for this clonotype. The CDR3 sequence: CASSYVRDRPYSPLHF. Here the CDR3 DNA reads TGTGCCAGCAGTTACGTGCGGGACAGGCCCTATTCACCCCTCCACTTT. The rearrangement links TRBV6-2 or TRBV6-3 to TRBJ1-6; TRBD1 aligns across 8 bases. V shed 2 bases, J shed 8 bases, and the junction held 8 bases outside the gene matches. Looked up from germline, CDR1 is MNHEY and CDR2 is SVGEGT. The CDR3 has 16 amino acids.

This clonotype was counted at least ten times. The chain joins TRBV29-1 to TRBJ1-5, with D unclear. The CDR3 is made up of 13 amino acids. With 5 bases removed from V and 6 bases from J, the gap between germline ends came to 14 bases. Germline CDR1 reads SQVTM; CDR2 reads ANQGSEA. The CDR3 here is CSVLTGFGQPQHF. CDR3 bases: TGCAGCGTTTTGACCGGCTTCGGTCAGCCCCAGCATTTT.

This clonotype was observed once. J is TRBJ2-7 and V is TRBV9; D may be TRBD2 (9 bases). The CDR3 spans 17 residues. Trimming shortened V by 3 bases and J by 5 bases, and 24 bases separated the two germline ends. Germline V gene data show CDR1 as SGDLS and CDR2 as YYNGEE. Here the CDR3 DNA reads TGTGCCAGCAGCGCCCAGGGGGCTAGCGGGGAGGGCGACGAGCAGTACTTC. Amino acid sequence: CASSAQGASGEGDEQYF.